The 22 T cell receptor beta chains presented below share a single source sample, sequenced in a study of Ad26.COV2.S vaccination and SARS-CoV-2 variants. The assay was immunoSEQ multiplex PCR, and TCRdb's table has in-frame clones only and misses some. The sample contains about 470,000 clones, about nine tenths of which appear only once. Treatment indicated: 15 to 20 received Ad26.COV2.S at low or high dose, single or two shots; a few received placebo; per-sample allocation not given. Day 63 after the first vaccine or placebo injection was the time point for sampling. The source material was peripheral blood, sampled in a trial of Ad26.COV2.S vaccine versus placebo. These receptors all come from a person between 18 and 59 years old who received the Ad26.COV2.S COVID-19 vaccine or a placebo.

This sequence joins TRBV28 and TRBJ2-5, with TRBD1 matching over 9 bases. Germline CDR1 and CDR2: MDHEN and SYDVKM. Trimming removed 6 bases from V and 3 bases from J; junction bases left unmatched: 5. The CDR3 loop spans 14 amino acids. CDR3 coding DNA: TGTGCCAGCAGAGGACAGGGGATGGAAGAGACCCAGTACTTC. This codes for CASRGQGMEETQYF. Full variable domain (rest looked up from reference TRBV28 and TRBJ2-5): DVKVTQSSRYLVKRTGEKVFLECVQDMDHENMFWYRQDPGLGLRLIYFSYDVKMKEKGDIPEGYSVSREKKERFSLILESASTNQTSMYLCASRGQGMEETQYFGPGTRLLVL.

The V call is TRBV19, the J call TRBJ2-7, with D maybe TRBD2 (6 bases). The CDR3 spans 14 residues. V gave up 6 bases and J gave up 5 bases, with 17 bases separating them. Germline values: CDR1 LNHDA, CDR2 SQIVND (reference sequence). The chain's CDR3 is CASSWDLSKDEQYF. In nucleotides, the CDR3 is TGTGCCAGTAGCTGGGACTTATCCAAGGACGAGCAGTACTTC.

Only one count was recorded for this clone. This sequence joins TRBV5-1 and TRBJ2-7, with D tentatively TRBD1 (5 bases). CDR3 size: 16 residues. Trimming shortened V by 4 bases and J by 0 bases, and 17 bases separated the two germline ends. CDR1 is SGHRS and CDR2 is YFSETQ in the germline V gene. CDR3 sequence reads: CASSRKETVGSYEQYF. Here the CDR3 DNA reads TGCGCCAGCAGCCGAAAAGAGACAGTAGGCTCCTACGAGCAGTACTTC.

The chain uses TRBV28 and TRBJ2-7; no reliable D call. The CDR3 extends over 14 amino acids. Trimming stripped 3 bases from V and 1 base from J, with 10 bases between. Germline CDR1 is MDHEN and CDR2 is SYDVKM. The CDR3 DNA reads TGTGCCAGCAGTTTCATCGGATTATCCTACGAGCAGTACTTC. Its translation is CASSFIGLSYEQYF.

For the CDR3, the DNA is TGCAGCGCTGGGGTGAACACTGAAGCTTTCTTT. Translated: CSAGVNTEAFF. The rearrangement joins TRBV29-1 to TRBJ1-1; D not resolved. The germline V gene encodes CDR1 SQVTM and CDR2 ANQGSEA. The CDR3 spans 11 residues. Trimming cost V 7 bases and J 0 bases, with 6 bases left between them.

This clone appeared a single time. The chain uses TRBV4-3 and TRBJ1-2, with a possible D match to TRBD1 (6 bases). The germline V and J ends were trimmed by 0 bases and 8 bases, with 10 bases remaining between them. Germline loops: CDR1 LGHNA, CDR2 YSLEER. The CDR3 covers 13 residues. The CDR3 DNA reads TGCGCCAGCAGCCAAGATCGGGGGCAAGGCTACACCTTC. This sequence encodes CASSQDRGQGYTF.

V gene TRBV28 combines with J gene TRBJ2-1, with D possibly TRBD2 on 6 matching bases. V was trimmed by 3 bases and J by 7 bases, leaving 10 bases between them. CDR1 and CDR2 (germline): MDHEN, SYDVKM. This CDR3 has 13 residues. The CDR3 spells CASSLFGRNEQFF. Written as DNA, the CDR3 is TGTGCCAGCAGTTTGTTTGGGAGGAATGAGCAGTTCTTC.

The chain is built from TRBV13 and TRBJ1-3; TRBD1 is a possible D gene (6 bases). V lost 7 bases and J lost 4, with 14 bases in between. The V gene's germline CDR1 is PRHDT and CDR2 FYEKMQ (reference sequence). CDR3 size: 14 residues. CDR3 protein: CASTLNRAGNTIYF. The CDR3 DNA reads as TGTGCCAGCACATTGAACAGGGCGGGAAACACCATATATTTT.

This chain uses TRBV29-1 with TRBJ2-5; D is undetermined. Looked up from germline, CDR1 is SQVTM and CDR2 is ANQGSEA. Trimming pared 4 bases from V and 4 bases from J, leaving 7 bases between. This CDR3 is 11 amino acids long. The CDR3, as DNA: TGCAGCGTTGTAATTAGAGAGACCCAGTACTTC. This codes for CSVVIRETQYF.

The CDR3, as DNA: TGTGCCAGCGGGGGCCCAAGGGGGCCCCTCGAAGAGACCCAGTACTTC. Its translation: CASGGPRGPLEETQYF. The rearrangement uses TRBV5-6 and TRBJ2-5, with 7 positions matching TRBD1. Trimming removed 7 bases from V and 3 bases from J; junction bases left unmatched: 15. Per germline, CDR1 SGHDT and CDR2 YYEEEE. CDR3 length: 16 residues.

With regard to this clone: This same CDR3 is encoded by further DNA sequences in the sample. The chain has TRBV9 and TRBJ2-1; D perhaps matches TRBD1 (6 bases). V shed 0 bases and J shed 8 bases, with 12 bases lying between them. CDR1 is SGDLS, CDR2 YYNGEE, per germline. CDR3 size: 14 residues. CDR3 DNA sequence: TGTGCCAGCAGCGTAGGAACAGGGCGGGATGAGCAGTTCTTC. This codes for CASSVGTGRDEQFF.

The chain uses TRBV7-2 and TRBJ2-7, with D unclear. V lost 2 bases to trimming and J lost 5 bases, with 13 bases between them. Germline CDR1 and CDR2: SGHTA and FQGNSA. This CDR3 is built from 14 residues. The CDR3 DNA reads as TGTGCCAGCAGCTTAACTACACCAGACCACGAGCAGTACTTC. Protein product: CASSLTTPDHEQYF.

The CDR3 region has the DNA TGTGCCAGCAGCCCGATAAGGCGAGCGGGAGAGGGGCAGTACTTC. This codes for CASSPIRRAGEGQYF. The chain employs TRBV7-2 and TRBJ2-7, with 8 positions matching TRBD2. Germline CDR1 is SGHTA and CDR2 is FQGNSA. The CDR3 consists of 15 residues. Trimming at V came to 5 bases and at J to 9 bases, leaving 15 bases not matched to a gene.

The chain couples TRBV20-1 to TRBJ2-3; D ambiguous. Trimming left V 5 bases short and J 7 bases short, with 10 bases between. CDR1 and CDR2 (germline): DFQATT, SNEGSKA (reference sequence). CDR3 size: 11 residues. The CDR3 region has the DNA TGCAGTGCTGGGCTCCGGAATACGCAGTATTTT. This gives the protein CSAGLRNTQYF.

The rearrangement joins TRBV19 to TRBJ2-6, with D perhaps TRBD1 or TRBD2 (5 bases each). Germline CDR1 reads LNHDA; CDR2 reads SQIVND (reference sequence). V lost 7 bases and J 6 bases, leaving 19 bases between the germline ends. CDR3 size: 16 residues. CDR3 region: CASTLGAGPEANVLTF. CDR3 nucleotide sequence: TGTGCCAGTACCCTCGGGGCAGGGCCAGAGGCCAACGTCCTGACTTTC.

The chain has TRBV20-1 and TRBJ1-2; D perhaps matches TRBD1 (6 bases). Trimming removed 3 bases at V and 1 base at J, with 21 bases between. The CDR3 consists of 17 residues. Germline CDR1 DFQATT, CDR2 SNEGSKA (reference sequence). CDR3 bases: TGCAGTGCTAGTTTACCAGGCGTTGGGGGCGGTAACTATGGCTACACCTTC. Amino acids: CSASLPGVGGGNYGYTF.

The J gene is TRBJ2-2, the V gene TRBV4-1, with D tentatively TRBD1 (6 bases). V was shortened by 3 bases and J by 0 bases, with 14 bases between the two germline ends. The CDR3 contains 17 residues. From germline, CDR1 is MGHRA and CDR2 YSYEKL. CDR3 in DNA: TGCGCCAGCAGCCACCTATGGGACATATCGAACACCGGGGAGCTGTTTTTT. Residues: CASSHLWDISNTGELFF.

This clone was found once. V and J are TRBV7-2 and TRBJ2-3, with 7 bases aligning to TRBD2. CDR3 size: 16 residues. Trimming cost V 1 base and J 4 bases; bases outside gene matches: 8. CDR1 and CDR2 (germline): SGHTA, FQGNSA. CDR3 protein: CASSLEAGVIPDTQYF. CDR3 nucleotide sequence: TGTGCCAGCAGCTTAGAGGCGGGAGTGATCCCAGATACGCAGTATTTT.

This chain connects TRBV7-6 to TRBJ2-1; 9 positions match TRBD1. The germline gives CDR1 SGHVS, CDR2 FNYEAQ. The CDR3 has 15 amino acids. With V trimmed by 5 bases and J by 0 bases, 2 bases remained unmatched. Here the CDR3 reads CASSRDRASYNEQFF. The CDR3 DNA follows: TGTGCCAGCAGCCGGGACAGGGCCTCCTACAATGAGCAGTTCTTC.

With regard to this clone: Other DNA sequences in this sample translate to the same CDR3. The CDR3 nucleotides are TGTGCCAGCTCACCGGGACTGAGCACAGATACGCAGTATTTT. It yields the protein CASSPGLSTDTQYF. The chain uses TRBV18 and TRBJ2-3; weak D call: TRBD2 (6 bases). CDR1 and CDR2 from the germline V gene are KGHSH and LQKENI. The CDR3 is 14 residues long. V dropped 3 bases and J dropped 0 bases, with 7 bases sitting between them.

J is TRBJ2-7 and V is TRBV7-9, with a possible D match to TRBD2 (6 bases). The CDR3 is 11 amino acids. CDR1 is SEHNR, CDR2 FQNEAQ, per germline (reference sequence). The V and J ends lost 10 bases and 6 bases respectively, with 13 bases between them. The CDR3 sequence is CATSVGGEQYF. The DNA for the CDR3 is TGTGCCACCTCGGTGGGGGGCGAGCAGTACTTC.

The count of this clone is one. This chain uses TRBV3-1 (or the pseudogene TRBV3-2) with TRBJ2-1, with D perhaps matching TRBD1 (5 bases). The CDR3 is 13 amino acids. The germline V gene has CDR1 LGHDT and CDR2 YNNKEL (reference sequence). The ends were cut back, 0 bases at V and 12 bases at J, with 12 bases in the middle. Written as DNA, the CDR3 is TGTGCCAGCAGCCAAGATCTCCCGCAGGGGCAGTTCTTC. As protein: CASSQDLPQGQFF.